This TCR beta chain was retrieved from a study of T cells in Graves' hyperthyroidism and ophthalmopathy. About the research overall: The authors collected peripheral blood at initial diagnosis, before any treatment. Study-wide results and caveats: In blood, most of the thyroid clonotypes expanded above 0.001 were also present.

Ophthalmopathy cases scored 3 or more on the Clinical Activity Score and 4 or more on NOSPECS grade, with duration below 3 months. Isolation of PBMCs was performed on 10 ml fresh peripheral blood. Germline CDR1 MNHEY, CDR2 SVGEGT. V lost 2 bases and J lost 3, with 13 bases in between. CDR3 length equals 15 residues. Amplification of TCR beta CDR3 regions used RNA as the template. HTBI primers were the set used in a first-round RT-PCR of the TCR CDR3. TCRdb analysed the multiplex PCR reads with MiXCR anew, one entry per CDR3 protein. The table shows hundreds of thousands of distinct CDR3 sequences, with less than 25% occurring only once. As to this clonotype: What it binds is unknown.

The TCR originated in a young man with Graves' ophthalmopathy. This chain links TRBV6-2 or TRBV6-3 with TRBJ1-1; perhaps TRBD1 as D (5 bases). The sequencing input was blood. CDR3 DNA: TGTGCCAGCAGTTACAAGGAGGGGTTGGACACTGAAGCTTTCTTT. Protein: CASSYKEGLDTEAFF.